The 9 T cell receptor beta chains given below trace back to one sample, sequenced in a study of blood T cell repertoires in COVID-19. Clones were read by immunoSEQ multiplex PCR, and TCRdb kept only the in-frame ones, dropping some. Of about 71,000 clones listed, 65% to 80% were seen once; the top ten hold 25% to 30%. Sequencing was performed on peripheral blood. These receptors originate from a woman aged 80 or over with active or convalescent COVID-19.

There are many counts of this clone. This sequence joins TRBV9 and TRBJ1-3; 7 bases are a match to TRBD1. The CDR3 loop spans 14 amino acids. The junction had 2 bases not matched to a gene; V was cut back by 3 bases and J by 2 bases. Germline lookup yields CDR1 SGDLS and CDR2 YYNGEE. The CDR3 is CASSAGTAGNTIYF. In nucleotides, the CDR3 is TGTGCCAGCAGCGCTGGGACAGCTGGAAACACCATATATTTT. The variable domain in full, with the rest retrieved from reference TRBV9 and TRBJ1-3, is DSGVTQTPKHLITATGQRVTLRCSPRSGDLSVYWYQQSLDQGLQFLIQYYNGEERAKGNILERFSAQQFPDLHSELNLSSLELGDSALYFCASSAGTAGNTIYFGEGSWLTVV.

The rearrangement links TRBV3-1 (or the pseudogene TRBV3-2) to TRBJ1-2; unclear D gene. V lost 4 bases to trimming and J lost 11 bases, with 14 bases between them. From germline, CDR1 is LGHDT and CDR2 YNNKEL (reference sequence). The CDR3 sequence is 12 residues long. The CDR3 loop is CASSLQVGLYTF. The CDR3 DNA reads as TGTGCCAGCAGCCTTCAAGTCGGACTATACACCTTC.

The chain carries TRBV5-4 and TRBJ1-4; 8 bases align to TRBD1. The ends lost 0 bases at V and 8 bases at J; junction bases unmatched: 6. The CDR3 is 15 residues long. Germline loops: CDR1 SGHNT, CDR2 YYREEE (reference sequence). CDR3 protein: CASSLGAGGWEKLFF. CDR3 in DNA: TGTGCCAGCAGCTTGGGTGCAGGGGGCTGGGAAAAACTGTTTTTT. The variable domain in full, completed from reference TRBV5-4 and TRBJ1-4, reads ETGVTQSPTHLIKTRGQQVTLRCSSQSGHNTVSWYQQALGQGPQFIFQYYREEENGRGNFPPRFSGLQFPNYSSELNVNALELDDSALYLCASSLGAGGWEKLFFGSGTQLSVL.

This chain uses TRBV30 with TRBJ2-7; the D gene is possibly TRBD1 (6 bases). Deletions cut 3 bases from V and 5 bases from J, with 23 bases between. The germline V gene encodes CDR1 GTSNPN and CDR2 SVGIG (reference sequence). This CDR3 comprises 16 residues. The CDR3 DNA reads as TGTGCCTGGAGCGTAAAGGGGGAAATTCTTCGGCACGAGCAGTACTTC. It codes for CAWSVKGEILRHEQYF. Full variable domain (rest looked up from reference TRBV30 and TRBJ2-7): SQTIHQWPATLVQPVGSPLSLECTVEGTSNPNLYWYRQAAGRGLQLLFYSVGIGQISSEVPQNLSASRPQDRQFILSSKKLLLSDSGFYLCAWSVKGEILRHEQYFGPGTRLTVT.

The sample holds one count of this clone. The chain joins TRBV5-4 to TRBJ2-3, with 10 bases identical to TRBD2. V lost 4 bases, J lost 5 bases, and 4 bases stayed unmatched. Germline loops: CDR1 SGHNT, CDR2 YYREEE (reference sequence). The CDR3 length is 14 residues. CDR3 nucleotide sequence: TGTGCCAGCAGCCCAAGCGGGGGGGTAGATACGCAGTATTTT. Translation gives CASSPSGGVDTQYF.

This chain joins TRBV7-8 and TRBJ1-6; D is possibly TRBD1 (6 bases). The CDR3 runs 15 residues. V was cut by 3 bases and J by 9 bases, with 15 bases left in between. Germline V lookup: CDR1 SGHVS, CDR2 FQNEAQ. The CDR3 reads CASSFRQAPGSPLHF. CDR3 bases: TGTGCCAGCAGCTTCCGACAGGCTCCTGGTTCACCCCTCCACTTT.

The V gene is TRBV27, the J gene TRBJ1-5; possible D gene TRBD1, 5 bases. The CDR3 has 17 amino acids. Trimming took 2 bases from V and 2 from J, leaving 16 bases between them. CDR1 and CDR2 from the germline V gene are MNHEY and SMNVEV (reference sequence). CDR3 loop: CASSLAPGGNGNQPQHF. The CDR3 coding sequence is TGTGCCAGCAGTTTAGCCCCGGGGGGGAACGGCAATCAGCCCCAGCATTTT.

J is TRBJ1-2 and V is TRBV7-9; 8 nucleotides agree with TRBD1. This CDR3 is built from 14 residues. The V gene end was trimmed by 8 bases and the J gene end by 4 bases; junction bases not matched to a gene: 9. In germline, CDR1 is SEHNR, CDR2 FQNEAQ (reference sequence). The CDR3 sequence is CASRETGDSYGYTF. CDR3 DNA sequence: TGTGCCAGCCGGGAGACAGGGGACTCCTATGGCTACACCTTC.

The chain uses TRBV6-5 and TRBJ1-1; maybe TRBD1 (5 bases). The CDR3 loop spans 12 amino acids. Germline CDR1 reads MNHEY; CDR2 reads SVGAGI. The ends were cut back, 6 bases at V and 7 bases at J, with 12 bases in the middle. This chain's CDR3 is CASRPSGGEAFF. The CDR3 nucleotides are TGTGCCAGCAGACCCTCCGGGGGTGAAGCTTTCTTT.